The present TCR beta chain was sequenced within a study of a mutant IDH1 vaccine in newly diagnosed glioma. Study as a whole: Patients were given eight vaccinations, scheduled in weeks 1, 3, 5, 7, 11, 15, 19 and 23. Patients had received radiotherapy, temozolomide, or both previously, most receiving both.

Time point here: week 11, during vaccination. Every single dose of the vaccine, 300 ug of mutant IDH1 20-mer peptide, came with topical imiquimod. In germline, CDR1 is GTSNPN, CDR2 SVGIG (reference sequence). This CDR3 has 13 residues. The ends were cut back, 2 bases at V and 0 bases at J, with 5 bases in the middle. Comment on this clone: Antigen specificity is unknown.

Generated by immunoSEQ multiplex PCR, the TCRdb table keeps only in-frame clones and is missing some. Among 57,000 or so clones listed, 84% were seen once. The chain uses TRBV30 and TRBJ1-3; no definite D call. Here the sequenced sample was PBMCs, taken from a glioma patient whose treatment included an IDH1 peptide vaccine. This sequence was found in a man aged 25-45 years with glioma. The CDR3: CAWSFNSGNTIYF. In DNA form, the CDR3 reads TGTGCCTGGAGTTTCAACTCTGGAAACACCATATATTTT.